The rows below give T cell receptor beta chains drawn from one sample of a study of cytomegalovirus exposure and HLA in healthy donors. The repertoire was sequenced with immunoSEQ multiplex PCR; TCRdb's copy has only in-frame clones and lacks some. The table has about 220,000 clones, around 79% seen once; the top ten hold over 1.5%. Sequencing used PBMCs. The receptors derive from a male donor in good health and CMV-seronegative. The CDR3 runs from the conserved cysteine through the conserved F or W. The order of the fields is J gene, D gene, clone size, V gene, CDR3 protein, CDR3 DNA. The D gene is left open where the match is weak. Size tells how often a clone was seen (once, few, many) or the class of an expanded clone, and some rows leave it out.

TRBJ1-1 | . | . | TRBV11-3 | CASSLEGGDTEAFF | TGTGCCAGCAGCTTAGAAGGGGGGGACACTGAAGCTTTCTTT
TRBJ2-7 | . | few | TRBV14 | CASSSPGQGNYEQYF | TGTGCCAGCTCATCCCCGGGACAAGGTAACTACGAGCAGTACTTC
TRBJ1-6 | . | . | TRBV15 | CATSSLGTNNSPLHF | TGTGCCACCAGCAGCCTCGGGACAAATAATTCACCCCTCCACTTT
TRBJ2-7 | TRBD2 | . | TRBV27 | CASRAGSSYEQYF | TGTGCCAGCAGAGCGGGGAGCTCCTACGAGCAGTACTTC
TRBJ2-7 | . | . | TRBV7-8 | CASSDRQSYEQYF | TGTGCCAGCAGCGATCGACAGTCATACGAGCAGTACTTC
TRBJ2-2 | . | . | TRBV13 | CASSRGGTGELFF | TGTGCCAGCAGCAGGGGGGGCACCGGGGAGCTGTTTTTT
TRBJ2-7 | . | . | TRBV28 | CASSLPPWTGKSYEQYF | TGTGCCAGCAGTTTACCTCCATGGACGGGGAAATCCTACGAGCAGTACTTC
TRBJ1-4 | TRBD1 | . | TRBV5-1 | CASSISGDSNEKLFF | TGCGCCAGCAGCATATCTGGGGACAGTAATGAAAAACTGTTTTTT
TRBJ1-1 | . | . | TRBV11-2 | CASSLRANTEAFF | TGTGCCAGCAGCCTCAGGGCGAACACTGAAGCTTTCTTT
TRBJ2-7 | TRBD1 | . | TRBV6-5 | CASSANRGSYEQYF | TGTGCCAGCAGTGCGAACAGGGGCTCCTACGAGCAGTACTTC
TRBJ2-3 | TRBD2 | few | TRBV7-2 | CASSRSGRSTDTQYF | TGTGCCAGCAGCCGTAGCGGGAGGAGCACAGATACGCAGTATTTT
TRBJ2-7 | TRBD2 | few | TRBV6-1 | CASSVREGPYEQYF | TGTGCCAGCAGTGTAAGGGAGGGCCCCTACGAGCAGTACTTC
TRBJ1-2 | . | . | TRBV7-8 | CASSLEGQGGRYTF | TGTGCCAGCAGCTTAGAGGGGCAGGGTGGTCGCTACACCTTC
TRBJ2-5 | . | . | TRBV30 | CAWNHVGGPQETQYF | TGTGCCTGGAATCATGTCGGGGGGCCACAAGAGACCCAGTACTTC
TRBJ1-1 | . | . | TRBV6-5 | CASSYVTRGTEAFF | TGTGCCAGCAGTTACGTAACCAGGGGCACTGAAGCTTTCTTT
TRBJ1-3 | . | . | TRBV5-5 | CASTHRDSGNTIYF | TGTGCCAGCACCCACAGGGACTCTGGAAACACCATATATTTT
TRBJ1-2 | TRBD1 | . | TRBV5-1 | CASSLQGAEGYTF | TGCGCCAGCAGCTTACAGGGGGCAGAAGGCTACACCTTC
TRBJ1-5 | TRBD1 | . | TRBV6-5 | CASNGQANQPQHF | TGTGCCAGCAACGGACAGGCCAATCAGCCCCAGCATTTT